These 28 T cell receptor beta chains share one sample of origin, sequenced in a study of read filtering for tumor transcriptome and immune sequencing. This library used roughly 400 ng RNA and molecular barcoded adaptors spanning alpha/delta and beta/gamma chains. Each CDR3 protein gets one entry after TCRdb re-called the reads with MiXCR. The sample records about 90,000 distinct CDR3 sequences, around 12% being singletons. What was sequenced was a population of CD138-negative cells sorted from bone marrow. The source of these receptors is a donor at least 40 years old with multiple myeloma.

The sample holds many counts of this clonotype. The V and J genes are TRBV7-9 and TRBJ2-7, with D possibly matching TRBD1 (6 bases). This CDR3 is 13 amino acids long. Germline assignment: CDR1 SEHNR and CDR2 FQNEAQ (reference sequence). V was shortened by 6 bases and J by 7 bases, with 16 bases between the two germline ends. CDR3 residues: CASSAARGREQYF. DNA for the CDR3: TGTGCCAGCAGTGCCGCTAGGGGGAGAGAGCAGTACTTC.

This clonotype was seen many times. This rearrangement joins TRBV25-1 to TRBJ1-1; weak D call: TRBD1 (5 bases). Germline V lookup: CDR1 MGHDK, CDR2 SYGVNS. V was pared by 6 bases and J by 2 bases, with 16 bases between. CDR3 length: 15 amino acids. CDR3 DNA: TGTGCCAGCAGACCCTCCATGGGGGGTAACACTGAAGCTTTCTTT. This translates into CASRPSMGGNTEAFF.

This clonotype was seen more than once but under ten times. This chain's CDR3 is CASTKNTEAFF. For the CDR3, the DNA is TGTGCCAGCACAAAGAACACTGAAGCTTTCTTT. V gene TRBV6-6 combines with J gene TRBJ1-1; no clear D gene. V lost 7 bases, J lost 1 base, and 4 bases lay in between. The V gene's germline CDR1 is MNHNY and CDR2 SVGAGI (reference sequence). This CDR3 has 11 amino acids.

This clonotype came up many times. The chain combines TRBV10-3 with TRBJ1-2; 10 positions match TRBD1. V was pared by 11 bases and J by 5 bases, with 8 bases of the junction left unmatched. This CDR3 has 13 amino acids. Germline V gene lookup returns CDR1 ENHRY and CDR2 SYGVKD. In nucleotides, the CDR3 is TGTGCCTCCCGACAGGGGGCGAATTATGGCTACACCTTC. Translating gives CASRQGANYGYTF.

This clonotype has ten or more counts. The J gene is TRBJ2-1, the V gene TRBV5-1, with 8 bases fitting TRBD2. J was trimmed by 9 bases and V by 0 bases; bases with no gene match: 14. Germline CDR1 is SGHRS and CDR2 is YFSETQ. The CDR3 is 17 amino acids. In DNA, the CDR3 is TGCGCCAGCAGCTTGGGTGCACGACTAGCGACCGTCAGTGAGCAGTTCTTC. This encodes CASSLGARLATVSEQFF.

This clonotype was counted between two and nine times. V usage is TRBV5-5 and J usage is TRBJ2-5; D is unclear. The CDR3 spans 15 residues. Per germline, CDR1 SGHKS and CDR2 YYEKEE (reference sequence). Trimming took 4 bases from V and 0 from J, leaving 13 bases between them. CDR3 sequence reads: CASSLLGFHQETQYF. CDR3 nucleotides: TGTGCCAGCAGCCTGCTCGGGTTTCACCAAGAGACCCAGTACTTC.

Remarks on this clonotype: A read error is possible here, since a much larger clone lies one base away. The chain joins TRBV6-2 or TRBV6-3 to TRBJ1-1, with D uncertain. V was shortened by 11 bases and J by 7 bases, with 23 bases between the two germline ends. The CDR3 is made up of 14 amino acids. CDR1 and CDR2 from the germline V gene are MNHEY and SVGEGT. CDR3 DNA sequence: TGTGCCCGTCAAAAGGCCGGCCTCTCCCTTGAAGCTTTCTTT. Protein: CARQKAGLSLEAFF.

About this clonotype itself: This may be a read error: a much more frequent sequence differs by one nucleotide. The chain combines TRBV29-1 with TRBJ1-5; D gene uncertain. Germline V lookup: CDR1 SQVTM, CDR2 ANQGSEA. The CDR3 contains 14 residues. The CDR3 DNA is TGCAGCGTGGGCCAAGGAAATAGCAGTCAGCCCCAGCATTTT. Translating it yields CSVGQGNSSQPQHF.

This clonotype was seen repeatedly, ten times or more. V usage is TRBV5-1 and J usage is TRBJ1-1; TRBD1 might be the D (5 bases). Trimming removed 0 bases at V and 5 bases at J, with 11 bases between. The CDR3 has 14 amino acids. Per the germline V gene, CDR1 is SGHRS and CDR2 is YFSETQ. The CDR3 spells CASSLAAGSTEAFF. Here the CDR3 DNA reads TGCGCCAGCAGCTTGGCTGCAGGGAGTACTGAAGCTTTCTTT.

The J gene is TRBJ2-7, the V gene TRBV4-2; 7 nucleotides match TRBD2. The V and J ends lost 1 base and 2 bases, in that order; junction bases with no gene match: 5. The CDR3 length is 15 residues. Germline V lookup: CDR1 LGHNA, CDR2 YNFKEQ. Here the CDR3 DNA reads TGTGCCAGCAGCCAAGCCCTAGCGGAAGCCTACGAGCAGTACTTC. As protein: CASSQALAEAYEQYF.

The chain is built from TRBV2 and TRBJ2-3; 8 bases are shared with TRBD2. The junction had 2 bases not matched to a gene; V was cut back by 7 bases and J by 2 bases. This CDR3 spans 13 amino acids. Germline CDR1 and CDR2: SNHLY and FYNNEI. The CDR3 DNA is TGTGCCAGCAAGCGGGAGCACACAGATACGCAGTATTTT. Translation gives CASKREHTDTQYF.

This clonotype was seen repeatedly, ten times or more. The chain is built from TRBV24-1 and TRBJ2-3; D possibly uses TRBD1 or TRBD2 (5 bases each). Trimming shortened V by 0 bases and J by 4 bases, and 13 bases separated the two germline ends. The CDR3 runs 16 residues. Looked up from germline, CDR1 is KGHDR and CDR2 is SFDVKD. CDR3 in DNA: TGTGCCACCAGTGATTTGCATCGAGGGGCGGCAGATACGCAGTATTTT. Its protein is CATSDLHRGAADTQYF.

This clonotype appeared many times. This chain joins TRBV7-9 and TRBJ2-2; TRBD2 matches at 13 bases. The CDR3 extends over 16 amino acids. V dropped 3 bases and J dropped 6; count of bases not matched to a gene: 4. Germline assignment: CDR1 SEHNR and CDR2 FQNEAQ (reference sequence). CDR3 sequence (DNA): TGTGCCAGCAGCTTCAGGACTAGCGGGAGATCCGGGGAGCTGTTTTTT. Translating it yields CASSFRTSGRSGELFF.

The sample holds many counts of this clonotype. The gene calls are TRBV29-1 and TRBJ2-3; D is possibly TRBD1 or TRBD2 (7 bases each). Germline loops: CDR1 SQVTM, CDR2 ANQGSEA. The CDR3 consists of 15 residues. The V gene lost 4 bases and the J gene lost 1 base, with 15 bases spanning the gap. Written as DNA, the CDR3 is TGCAGCGTTGGAACCCCAGGGGGGGGCACAGATACGCAGTATTTT. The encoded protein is CSVGTPGGGTDTQYF.

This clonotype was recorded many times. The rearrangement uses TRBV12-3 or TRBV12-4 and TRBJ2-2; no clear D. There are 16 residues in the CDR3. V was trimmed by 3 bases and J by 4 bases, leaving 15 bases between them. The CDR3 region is CASSFYRPNRTGELFF. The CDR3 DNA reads TGTGCCAGCAGTTTCTATAGGCCCAATCGCACCGGGGAGCTGTTTTTT.

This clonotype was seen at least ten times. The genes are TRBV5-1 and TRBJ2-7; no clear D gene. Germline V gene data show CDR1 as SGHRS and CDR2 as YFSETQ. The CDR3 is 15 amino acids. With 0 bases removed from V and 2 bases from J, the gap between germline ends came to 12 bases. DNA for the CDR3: TGCGCCAGCAGCTTGGAGGCAGGCAGAGCCTACGAGCAGTACTTC. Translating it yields CASSLEAGRAYEQYF. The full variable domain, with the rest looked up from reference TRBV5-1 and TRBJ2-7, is KAGVTQTPRYLIKTRGQQVTLSCSPISGHRSVSWYQQTPGQGLQFLFEYFSETQRNKGNFPGRFSGRQFSNSRSEMNVSTLELGDSALYLCASSLEAGRAYEQYFGPGTRLTVT.

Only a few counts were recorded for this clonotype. CDR3 DNA: TGTGCCACCAGCAGAGAACTACTAGCGTATAAAGCTCGGACCGGGGAGCTGTTTTTT. This encodes CATSRELLAYKARTGELFF. The rearrangement uses TRBV15 and TRBJ2-2; the match to TRBD2 covers 7 bases. With 0 bases clipped from V and 5 bases from J, the junction kept 15 bases outside the gene matches. CDR3 length: 19 residues. Germline-derived CDR1 and CDR2 are LNHNV and YYDKDF (reference sequence).

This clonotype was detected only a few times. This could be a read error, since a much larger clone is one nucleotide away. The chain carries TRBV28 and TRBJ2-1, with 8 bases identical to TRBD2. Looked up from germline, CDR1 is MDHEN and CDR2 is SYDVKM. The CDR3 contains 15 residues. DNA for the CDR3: TGTGCCAGCATCTCGCCAGCGGGAGATGGTTATGAGCGGTTCTTC. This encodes CASISPAGDGYERFF.

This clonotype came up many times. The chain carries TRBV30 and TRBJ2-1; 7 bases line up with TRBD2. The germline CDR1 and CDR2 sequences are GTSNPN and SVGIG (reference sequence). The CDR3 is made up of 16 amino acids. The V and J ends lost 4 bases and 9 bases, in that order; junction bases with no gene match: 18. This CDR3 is CAWTRSGREYFGEQFF. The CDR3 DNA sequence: TGTGCCTGGACCCGAAGTGGGCGGGAGTACTTCGGTGAGCAGTTCTTC.

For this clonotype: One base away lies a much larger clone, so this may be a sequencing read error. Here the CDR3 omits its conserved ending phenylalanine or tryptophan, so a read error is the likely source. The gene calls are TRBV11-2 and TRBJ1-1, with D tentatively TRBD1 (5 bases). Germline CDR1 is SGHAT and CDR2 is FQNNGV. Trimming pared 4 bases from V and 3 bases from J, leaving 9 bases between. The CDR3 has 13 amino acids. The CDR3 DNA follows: TGTGCCAGCAGCTCGACAGCGGACACTGAAGCTTTCCTT. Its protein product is CASSSTADTEAFL.

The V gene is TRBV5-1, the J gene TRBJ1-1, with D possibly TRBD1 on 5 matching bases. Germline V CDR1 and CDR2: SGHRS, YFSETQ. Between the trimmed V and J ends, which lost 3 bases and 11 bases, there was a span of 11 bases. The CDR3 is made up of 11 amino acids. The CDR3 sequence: CASSWGVEAFF. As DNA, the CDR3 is TGCGCCAGCAGCTGGGGGGTTGAGGCTTTCTTT.

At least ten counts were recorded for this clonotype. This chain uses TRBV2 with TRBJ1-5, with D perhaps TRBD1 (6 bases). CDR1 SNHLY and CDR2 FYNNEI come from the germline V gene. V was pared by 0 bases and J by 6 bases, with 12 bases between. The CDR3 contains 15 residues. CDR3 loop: CASSEARGGGQPQHF. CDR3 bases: TGTGCCAGCAGTGAAGCAAGGGGGGGTGGTCAGCCCCAGCATTTT.

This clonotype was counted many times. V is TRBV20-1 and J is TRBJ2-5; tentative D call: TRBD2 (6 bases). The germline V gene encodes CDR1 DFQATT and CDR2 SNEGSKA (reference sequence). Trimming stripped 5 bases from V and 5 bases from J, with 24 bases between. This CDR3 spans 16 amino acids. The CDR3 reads CSAPISGATQGETQYF. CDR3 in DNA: TGCAGTGCTCCTATATCGGGAGCCACCCAAGGGGAGACCCAGTACTTC.

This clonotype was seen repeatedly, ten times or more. The CDR3 region has the DNA TGTGCCAGCAGTGAAGGGTCAGCAACTAATGAAAAACTGTTTTTT. It specifies CASSEGSATNEKLFF. This rearrangement joins TRBV6-1 to TRBJ1-4; D call uncertain. V lost 1 base to trimming and J lost 0 bases, with 6 bases between them. The CDR3 length is 15 residues. In germline, CDR1 is MNHNS, CDR2 SASEGT.

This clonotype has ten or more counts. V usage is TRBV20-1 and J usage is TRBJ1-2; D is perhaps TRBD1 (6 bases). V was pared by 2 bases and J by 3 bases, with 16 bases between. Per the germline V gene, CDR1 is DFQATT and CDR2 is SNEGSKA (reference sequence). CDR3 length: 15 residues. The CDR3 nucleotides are TGCAGTGCTAGATCCCTTACACAGGGAGACTATGGCTACACCTTC. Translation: CSARSLTQGDYGYTF.

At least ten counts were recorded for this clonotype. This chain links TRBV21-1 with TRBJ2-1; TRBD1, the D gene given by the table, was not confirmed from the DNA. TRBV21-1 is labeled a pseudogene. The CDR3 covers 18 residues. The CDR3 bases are TGTGCCAGCAGCAAAGGTGTGGCGGGTTGGGGGTCCTACAATGAGCAGTTCTTC. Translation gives CASSKGVAGWGSYNEQFF.

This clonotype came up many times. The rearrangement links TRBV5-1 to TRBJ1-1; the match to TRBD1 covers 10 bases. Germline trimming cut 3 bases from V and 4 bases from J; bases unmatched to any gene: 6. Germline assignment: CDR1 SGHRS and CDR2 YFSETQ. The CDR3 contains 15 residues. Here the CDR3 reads CASSWGQGQGTEAFF. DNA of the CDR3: TGCGCCAGCAGCTGGGGACAGGGGCAGGGCACTGAAGCTTTCTTT.

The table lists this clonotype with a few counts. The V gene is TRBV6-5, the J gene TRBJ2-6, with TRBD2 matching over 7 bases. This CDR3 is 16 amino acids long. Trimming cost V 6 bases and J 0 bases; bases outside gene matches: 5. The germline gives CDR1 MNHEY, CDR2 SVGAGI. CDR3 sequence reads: CASRGGAFSGANVLTF. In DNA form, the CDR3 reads TGTGCCAGCAGGGGAGGGGCCTTCTCTGGGGCCAACGTCCTGACTTTC.